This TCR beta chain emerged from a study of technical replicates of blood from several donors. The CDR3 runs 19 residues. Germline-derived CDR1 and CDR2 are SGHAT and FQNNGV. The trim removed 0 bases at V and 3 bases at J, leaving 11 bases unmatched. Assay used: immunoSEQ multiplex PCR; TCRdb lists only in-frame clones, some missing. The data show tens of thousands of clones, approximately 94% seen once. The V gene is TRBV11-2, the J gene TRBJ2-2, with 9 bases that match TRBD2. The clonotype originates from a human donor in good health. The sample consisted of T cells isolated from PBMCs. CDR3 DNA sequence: TGTGCCAGCAGCTTAGACAGGCGAATAGCGGGAGTATACACCGGGGAGCTGTTTTTT. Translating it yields CASSLDRRIAGVYTGELFF.